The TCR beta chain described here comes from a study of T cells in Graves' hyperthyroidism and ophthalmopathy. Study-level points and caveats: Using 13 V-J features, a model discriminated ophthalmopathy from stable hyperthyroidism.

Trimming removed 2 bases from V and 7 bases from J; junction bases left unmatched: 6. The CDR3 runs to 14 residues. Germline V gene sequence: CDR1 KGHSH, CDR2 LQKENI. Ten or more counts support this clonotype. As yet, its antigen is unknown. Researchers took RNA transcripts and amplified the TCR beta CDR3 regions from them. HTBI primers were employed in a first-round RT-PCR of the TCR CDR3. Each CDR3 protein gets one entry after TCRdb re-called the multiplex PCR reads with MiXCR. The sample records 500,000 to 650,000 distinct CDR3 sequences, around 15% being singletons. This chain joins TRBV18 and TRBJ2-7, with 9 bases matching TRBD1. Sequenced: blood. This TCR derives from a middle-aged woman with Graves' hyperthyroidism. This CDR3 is CASSPKDRGGEQYF. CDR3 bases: TGTGCCAGCTCACCAAAGGACAGGGGCGGAGAGCAGTACTTC.